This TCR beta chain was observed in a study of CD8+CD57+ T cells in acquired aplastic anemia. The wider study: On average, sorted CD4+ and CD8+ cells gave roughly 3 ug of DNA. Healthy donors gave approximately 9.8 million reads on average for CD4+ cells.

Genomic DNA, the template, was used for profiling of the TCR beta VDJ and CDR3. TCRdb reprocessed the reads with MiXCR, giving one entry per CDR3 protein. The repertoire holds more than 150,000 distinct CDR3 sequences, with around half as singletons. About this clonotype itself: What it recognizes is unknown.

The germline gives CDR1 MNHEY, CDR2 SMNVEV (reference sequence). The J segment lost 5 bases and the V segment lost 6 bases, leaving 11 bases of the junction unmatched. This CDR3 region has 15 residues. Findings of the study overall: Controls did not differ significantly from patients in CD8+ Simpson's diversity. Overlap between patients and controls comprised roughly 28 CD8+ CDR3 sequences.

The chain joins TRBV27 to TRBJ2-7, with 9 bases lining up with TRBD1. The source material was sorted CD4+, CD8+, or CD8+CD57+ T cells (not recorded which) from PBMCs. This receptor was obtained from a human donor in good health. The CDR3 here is CASRGFGTGSHEQYF. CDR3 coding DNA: TGTGCCAGCAGAGGGTTTGGGACAGGGTCACACGAGCAGTACTTC.